This TCR beta chain was retrieved from a study of shared clonotypes between healthy human individuals (dated by TCRdb to about 2020). In the study overall: The cohort included three men and a couple of women between 18 and 49 years of age. For each donor, CD4 naive and CD4 memory were each run on three plates, CD8 naive on two plates, and CD8 memory on one plate. The study deeply sequenced blood TCR repertoires of five healthy adults to estimate repertoire size and the extent of clonotype sharing between individuals. To increase sequencing depth and limit assay-specific biases, TCR repertoire library preparation and sequencing were carried out by different laboratories using diverse techniques. Per donor, leukapheresis produced somewhere between about 0.9 and 9.5 billion PBMCs.

The paper as a whole reports these results and caveats: Based on pairwise subsampling, the degree of clonotype sharing among donors was expected to be affected by sequencing depth. Incomplete sequencing was indicated by rarefaction of sorted-subset datasets, despite the large sequencing depth. Sampling was restricted to blood, and TCR repertoires in tissue are likely to differ from TCR repertoires in blood. Compared with non-shared clonotypes, clonotypes shared by all four sorted-subset donors had higher generation probabilities. Naive subsets generally had larger estimated clonotype richness than memory subsets did. The small number of donors limited the genetic and exposure-history diversity represented. Around 5% of naive CD4, around 4% of naive CD8, about 2.4% of memory CD4, and 0.35% to 0.4% of memory CD8 clonotypes were shared across several donors.

CD8 naive samples were CD45RO-negative cells positively selected for CCR7, giving a CD45RA+CCR7+ population that excluded TemRA cells. The donors were healthy, HIV-negative adults who had no recently reported acute infections or vaccinations. Every donor was a Caucasian adult living in Nashville, Tennessee, USA. After blood collection by leukapheresis, PBMCs were isolated using Ficoll-Histopaque density gradient centrifugation and then cryopreserved in the vapor phase of liquid nitrogen. Analytical flow cytometry was used to check the purity and quantity of every magnetically sorted T cell population. Each sorted fraction had its genomic DNA isolated and then quantified by UV absorbance on a Nanodrop 2000c. Comments on this clone: Which antigen it targets is not known. No base quality information exists; no much larger clone differs at one position.

Using the deep immunoSEQ assay, multiplex PCR amplified TCR CDR3 regions from genomic DNA. Genomic DNA extracted from each cell subset was distributed evenly over all wells of several immunoSEQ 96-well plates, and each plate served as one replicate. For sorted subsets, approximately 200 ng of genomic DNA, equivalent to 25,000 to 35,000 T cell genomes, went into each replicate PCR. Purified libraries were quantified with a Qubit 3.0 fluorometer, sized on a Bioanalyzer 2100, and re-quantified with the KAPA Library Quantification kit. Each immunoSEQ 96-well plate was sequenced on its own single-read 150-cycle Illumina NextSeq 550 flow cell. In the source study's methods: Because the immunoSEQ output held only junctional sequences and lacked quality scores, the filtering could not match the filtering applied to full-length reads. To assign V/J genes and CDR3, sequences were annotated using PyIR, a Python wrapper for IgBLAST v1.9, with IMGT germline references. Reads were filtered out if the reads had weak V/J assignments (E-value above 1e-6), no CDR3, stop codons, out-of-frame junctions, or ambiguous translated residues. A V3J clonotype was defined by an identical inferred V gene, J gene, and CDR3 amino acid sequence. To compute the percentage overlap between repertoires, the number of shared unique clonotypes was divided by the size of the smaller repertoire. Three approaches were used to assess repertoire richness: RTK rarefaction, the Chao1 estimator, and Recon v2.1 estimates of unobserved clonotypes. OLGA was used to compute generation probabilities for all TCRbeta clonotypes that the gDNA method yielded from a few donors. TCRdb's version of the immuneACCESS table is confined to in-frame rearrangements and falls short of the full clone set. An unresolved V gene accounts for under half of the shortfall where checked; the remainder is of unknown origin. V, J and clone size are those of that table, while D and trimming were read from the DNA. This sample gives about 820,000 clones in total; about 91% of them show up just once. Of the sample, 24% falls within the top ten clones.

The sample was naive CD8+ T cells sorted from blood. Per the publication, the cell subset or site label means: CD45RA+CCR7+. This TCR was sampled from a man younger than 45 in good health.

The CDR3 region reads CASSFTSGLAINEQFF. The nucleotides are TGTGCCAGCAGTTTCACCTCGGGACTAGCTATTAATGAGCAGTTCTTC. The V gene is TRBV27 and the J gene is TRBJ2-1, and 9 bases in between align with TRBD2. Trimming takes 3 bases off V and 7 bases off J; junction bases not matched to a gene: 10. Measured from the cysteine to the phenylalanine, the CDR3 is 16 residues long. The DNA shown is the 48-base CDR3, in frame from base 1. The germline V gene (reference sequence) specifies MNHEY as CDR1 and SMNVEV as CDR2.